One sample yielded the 14 T cell receptor beta chains listed below, sequenced in a study of cytomegalovirus exposure and HLA in healthy donors. In the PCR, 60 Vbeta and 13 Jbeta primers were used. Clones were read by immunoSEQ multiplex PCR, and TCRdb kept only the in-frame ones, dropping some. The sample contains 220,000 or so clones, more than 60% of which appear only once. The sequencing input was PBMCs. These receptors were taken from a woman aged 25 to 39 in good health and CMV-seronegative.

V and J are TRBV6-1 and TRBJ1-1; 7 positions match TRBD1. Trimming cost V 6 bases and J 1 base; bases outside gene matches: 5. This CDR3 has 14 residues. Germline V gives CDR1 MNHNS, CDR2 SASEGT. The CDR3 DNA follows: TGTGCCAGCAGCCCGGGACAGCCGAACACTGAAGCTTTCTTT. Translation: CASSPGQPNTEAFF.

The J gene is TRBJ1-2, the V gene TRBV6-6, with 8 nucleotides matching TRBD1. CDR1 is MNHNY and CDR2 is SVGAGI in the germline V gene (reference sequence). The CDR3 contains 13 residues. Unmatched junction bases numbered 8, after V lost 7 bases and J lost 7 bases. The CDR3 nucleotides are TGTGCCAGCAACAAGGACAGGGTTAGTGGCTACACCTTC. Protein sequence: CASNKDRVSGYTF.

The J gene is TRBJ2-3, the V gene TRBV10-1; tentative D call: TRBD2 (6 bases). Trimming pared 6 bases from V and 0 bases from J, leaving 13 bases between. Per germline, CDR1 WNHNN and CDR2 SYGVQD (reference sequence). This CDR3 comprises 15 residues. CDR3 residues: CASSARDSSTDTQYF. In DNA form, the CDR3 reads TGCGCCAGCAGCGCCCGGGACTCGAGCACAGATACGCAGTATTTT.

This clone is a singleton in its sample. Distinct nucleotide sequences in the sample also encode this CDR3. The chain uses TRBV19 and TRBJ2-1, with 8 bases matching TRBD2. The CDR3 totals 17 residues. Germline V lookup: CDR1 LNHDA, CDR2 SQIVND (reference sequence). Unmatched junction bases numbered 6, after V lost 2 bases and J lost 0 bases. The CDR3 nucleotides read TGTGCCAGTAGTATAAAACTAGCGGAGAGCTCCTACAATGAGCAGTTCTTC. Translating gives CASSIKLAESSYNEQFF.

The chain uses TRBV7-6 and TRBJ2-3; 13 nucleotides match TRBD2. Looked up from germline, CDR1 is SGHVS and CDR2 is FNYEAQ. V gave up 5 bases and J gave up 4 bases; unmatched junction bases: 6. The CDR3 has 16 amino acids. The CDR3 nucleotides read TGTGCCAGCAGCCCTCGGACTAGCGGGAGAGCAGATACGCAGTATTTT. Its protein is CASSPRTSGRADTQYF.

The chain joins TRBV6-1 to TRBJ1-5; 7 bases fit TRBD1. CDR1 MNHNS and CDR2 SASEGT come from the germline V gene. V gave up 8 bases and J gave up 0 bases; unmatched junction bases: 7. The CDR3 is 15 residues long. The CDR3 protein is CASSSGQFSNQPQHF. The DNA for the CDR3 is TGTGCCAGCTCTTCGGGACAGTTTAGCAATCAGCCCCAGCATTTT.

Concerning this clone itself: Other DNA sequences in this specimen translate into the identical CDR3. The V gene is TRBV6-1, the J gene TRBJ1-2; D is ambiguous. V was clipped by 5 bases and J by 4 bases, with 8 bases between them. Looked up from germline, CDR1 is MNHNS and CDR2 is SASEGT. The CDR3 loop spans 12 amino acids. The CDR3 loop is CASSRRGYGYTF. In DNA form, the CDR3 reads TGTGCCAGCAGTCGCCGGGGCTATGGCTACACCTTC.

The chain recombines TRBV19 with TRBJ2-7; 12 bases line up with TRBD1. Germline V gene sequence: CDR1 LNHDA, CDR2 SQIVND (reference sequence). The junction had 5 bases not matched to a gene; V was cut back by 5 bases and J by 3 bases. The CDR3 is made up of 15 amino acids. The CDR3 DNA reads as TGTGCCAGTAGTTTGGGACAGGGGGCATACTACGAGCAGTACTTC. Translated: CASSLGQGAYYEQYF.

The rearrangement uses TRBV6-5 and TRBJ2-5; no definite D call. Between the trimmed V and J ends, which lost 5 bases and 2 bases, there was a span of 15 bases. CDR3 length: 15 residues. Per the germline V gene, CDR1 is MNHEY and CDR2 is SVGAGI. The CDR3 DNA reads as TGTGCCAGCAGTCTAGGCTATGGCGCGCAAGAGACCCAGTACTTC. Protein sequence: CASSLGYGAQETQYF.

This clone came up once. The chain uses TRBV19 and TRBJ2-1, with 7 nucleotides matching TRBD1. The ends lost 0 bases at V and 7 bases at J; junction bases unmatched: 0. The CDR3 contains 13 residues. CDR1 is LNHDA, CDR2 SQIVND, per germline (reference sequence). CDR3 in amino acids: CASSIDRGNEQFF. The CDR3 DNA follows: TGTGCCAGTAGTATAGACAGGGGGAATGAGCAGTTCTTC.

J is TRBJ2-7 and V is TRBV5-1, with TRBD2 identical over 8 bases. V shed 5 bases, J shed 2 bases, and the junction held 9 bases outside the gene matches. Germline V gene lookup returns CDR1 SGHRS and CDR2 YFSETQ. CDR3 size: 15 residues. CDR3 in DNA: TGCGCCAGCAGGCCTGAGCGGGGGCCCCCCTACGAGCAGTACTTC. It translates to CASRPERGPPYEQYF.

For the CDR3, the DNA is TGCAGCGTCAGGGACAGGGGATGGGACAACACCATATATTTT. Its protein product is CSVRDRGWDNTIYF. J is TRBJ1-3 and V is TRBV29-1; 10 nucleotides align to TRBD1. After removal of 6 bases from V and 7 bases from J, the junction contained 9 bases not matched to a gene. Looked up from germline, CDR1 is SQVTM and CDR2 is ANQGSEA. The CDR3 runs 14 residues. The variable domain in full, completed from reference TRBV29-1 and TRBJ1-3, reads SAVISQKPSRDICQRGTSLTIQCQVDSQVTMMFWYRQQPGQSLTLIATANQGSEATYESGFVIDKFPISRPNLTFSTLTVSNMSPEDSSIYLCSVRDRGWDNTIYFGEGSWLTVV.

This clone was observed a single time. The chain has TRBV28 and TRBJ2-3, with D tentatively TRBD2 (6 bases). The V end lost 4 bases, the J end lost 1 base, and 12 bases lay between the germline ends. The CDR3 totals 15 residues. Per germline, CDR1 MDHEN and CDR2 SYDVKM. CDR3 sequence: CASSSTSSRTDTQYF. In DNA, the CDR3 is TGTGCCAGCAGTTCCACTAGCAGCCGCACAGATACGCAGTATTTT. The full variable domain, in which reference TRBV28 and TRBJ2-3 provide the parts outside the CDR3, is DVKVTQSSRYLVKRTGEKVFLECVQDMDHENMFWYRQDPGLGLRLIYFSYDVKMKEKGDIPEGYSVSREKKERFSLILESASTNQTSMYLCASSSTSSRTDTQYFGPGTRLTVL.

The chain is built from TRBV5-5 and TRBJ1-1; D not certain. Germline CDR1 is SGHKS and CDR2 is YYEKEE (reference sequence). V was clipped by 0 bases and J by 2 bases, with 2 bases between them. The CDR3 is 12 residues long. As DNA, the CDR3 is TGTGCCAGCAGCTTGGTAAACACTGAAGCTTTCTTT. Protein sequence: CASSLVNTEAFF.